These T cell receptor beta chains were read from a single sample in a study of shared clonotypes between healthy human individuals. Here immunoSEQ multiplex PCR was the method, and the copy in TCRdb shows in-frame clones only, minus some. The repertoire includes roughly 770,000 clones, around 96% of them detected once, and 0.2% to 0.25% sits in the top ten. The sequenced sample consisted of naive CD8+ T cells sorted from blood. These receptor sequences come from a man in his thirties or forties in good health. The CDR3 runs from the conserved cysteine through the conserved F or W. The order of the fields is clone size, V gene, D gene, J gene, CDR3 protein, CDR3 DNA. The D gene is left open where the match is weak. A clone size is listed for some rows: how often the clone was seen (once, few, many), or a class if it is expanded.

>.|TRBV5-5|.|TRBJ2-2
CASSGYTGELFF
TGTGCCAGCAGCGGGTACACCGGGGAGCTGTTTTTT
>.|TRBV6-5|.|TRBJ2-7
CASRRSAHEQYF
TGTGCCAGCCGAAGGTCTGCCCACGAGCAGTACTTC
>.|TRBV5-4|.|TRBJ1-5
CASSHQGNRNQPQHF
TGTGCCAGCTCCCATCAGGGGAATCGCAATCAGCCCCAGCATTTT
>.|TRBV27|.|TRBJ2-7
CASSFTAAYEQYF
TGTGCCAGCAGTTTCACAGCGGCATACGAGCAGTACTTC
>.|TRBV27|TRBD2|TRBJ2-7
CASSTRPSGTGEQYF
TGTGCCAGCAGCACCCGGCCTAGCGGGACTGGCGAGCAGTACTTC
>.|TRBV19|.|TRBJ1-2
CASTPAGALMGYGYTF
TGTGCCAGTACCCCCGCAGGGGCATTAATGGGCTATGGCTACACCTTC
>.|TRBV11-2|TRBD1|TRBJ2-7
CASSLGRQGAGYEQYF
TGTGCCAGCAGCTTAGGGCGACAGGGGGCCGGTTACGAGCAGTACTTC
>once|TRBV7-9|TRBD2|TRBJ2-3
CASSLKAWAGGLADTQYF
TGTGCCAGCAGCTTAAAGGCGTGGGCGGGAGGGCTGGCAGATACGCAGTATTTT
>.|TRBV12-2|.|TRBJ2-3
CASRFFPEITDTQYF
TGTGCAAGTCGCTTCTTTCCGGAAATCACAGATACGCAGTATTTT
>.|TRBV7-8|TRBD2|TRBJ2-1
CASSPASGNEQFF
TGTGCCAGCAGCCCTGCTAGCGGCAATGAGCAGTTCTTC
>.|TRBV6-1|TRBD2|TRBJ2-1
CASSATSGMGYNEQFF
TGTGCCAGCAGTGCCACTAGCGGGATGGGCTACAATGAGCAGTTCTTC
>once|TRBV15|.|TRBJ1-1
CATSRDPTAEAFF
TGTGCCACCAGCAGAGATCCGACGGCTGAAGCTTTCTTT
>.|TRBV25-1|.|TRBJ2-2
CASSDSGYAGELFF
TGTGCCAGCAGTGATTCAGGGTATGCCGGGGAGCTGTTTTTT
>.|TRBV28|.|TRBJ1-2
CASSTLQAGGPLANYGYTF
TGTGCCAGCAGCACCCTCCAGGCGGGAGGCCCGCTGGCTAACTATGGCTACACCTTC
>.|TRBV19|.|TRBJ1-5
CASSEQGFRIQPQHF
TGTGCCAGTAGTGAGCAGGGATTTAGGATCCAGCCCCAGCATTTT
>.|TRBV5-1|TRBD2|TRBJ2-3
CASSLLTSGSTDTQYF
TGCGCCAGCAGCTTGTTGACTAGCGGGAGCACAGATACGCAGTATTTT
>.|TRBV5-4|TRBD2|TRBJ2-1
CASSSGLAGGNEQFF
TGTGCCAGCAGCTCAGGACTAGCGGGAGGGAATGAGCAGTTCTTC
>.|TRBV6-1|.|TRBJ2-1
CASSESFSGHSYNEQFF
TGTGCCAGCAGTGAATCATTTTCGGGTCACTCCTACAATGAGCAGTTCTTC
>.|TRBV7-6|.|TRBJ2-7
CASSFGGTYEQYF
TGTGCCAGCAGCTTCGGGGGAACCTACGAGCAGTACTTC
>.|TRBV9|.|TRBJ2-1
CASSVRVNSYNEQFF
TGTGCCAGCAGCGTTAGGGTAAACTCCTACAATGAGCAGTTCTTC
>.|TRBV5-8|TRBD2|TRBJ2-5
CASSYGTSGQETQYF
TGTGCCAGCAGCTATGGGACTAGCGGACAAGAGACCCAGTACTTC
>.|TRBV27|.|TRBJ2-1
CASSSGTSPYNEQFF
TGTGCCAGCAGTTCAGGGACCTCTCCATACAATGAGCAGTTCTTC
>.|TRBV14|.|TRBJ2-7
CASSQDHDPHYEQYF
TGTGCCAGCAGCCAAGATCATGACCCCCACTACGAGCAGTACTTC
>.|TRBV27|.|TRBJ2-2
CASSWGSGELFF
TGTGCCAGCAGTTGGGGTTCGGGGGAGCTGTTTTTT
>.|TRBV13|.|TRBJ2-6
CASSLSAAENSGANVLTF
TGTGCCAGCAGCTTATCGGCAGCGGAGAACTCTGGGGCCAACGTCCTGACTTTC
>.|TRBV19|.|TRBJ2-3
CASSMKGRARDTQYF
TGTGCCAGTAGTATGAAGGGCAGGGCGAGAGATACGCAGTATTTT
>.|TRBV7-9|TRBD1|TRBJ1-3
CASSSTRRDRGNTIYF
TGTGCCAGCAGCTCAACACGTAGGGACAGGGGAAACACCATATATTTT
>.|TRBV5-1|.|TRBJ2-3
CASSPPDTDTQYF
TGCGCCAGCAGCCCACCGGATACAGATACGCAGTATTTT
>.|TRBV5-8|.|TRBJ1-1
CASSWRPGSNTEAFF
TGTGCCAGCAGCTGGCGCCCGGGGTCGAACACTGAAGCTTTCTTT
>.|TRBV7-8|.|TRBJ2-5
CASSLEAESQETQYF
TGTGCCAGCAGCTTAGAGGCAGAAAGCCAAGAGACCCAGTACTTC
>.|TRBV9|.|TRBJ1-2
CASSLPGDLSYGYTF
TGTGCCAGCAGCCTCCCCGGGGACTTAAGCTATGGCTACACCTTC